Following are 26 T cell receptor beta chains from one sample sequenced in a study of CD8 T cells in Susac syndrome. The RNA, about 0.45 to 1 ug, was put through reverse transcription using random hexamers. Using its own MiXCR run on the immunoSEQ multiplex PCR reads, TCRdb lists one record per CDR3 protein. The sample gives under 200,000 distinct CDR3 sequences, 95% of which show up once; roughly 0.1% is in the top ten. The sample consisted of CD4+ T cells from PBMCs. Source of these receptors: a human donor in good health.

This clonotype occurred once. In nucleotides, the CDR3 is TGTGCCAGCAGCGTCCGGACAGGGGGCTACGAGCAGTACTTC. Translating it yields CASSVRTGGYEQYF. V usage is TRBV9 and J usage is TRBJ2-7, with TRBD1 identical over 10 bases. The J segment lost 3 bases and the V segment lost 2 bases, leaving 2 bases of the junction unmatched. The CDR3 is made up of 14 amino acids. Germline V gives CDR1 SGDLS, CDR2 YYNGEE.

The V gene is TRBV20-1, the J gene TRBJ1-5; 7 bases are a match to TRBD1. The V segment lost 5 bases and the J segment 0 bases; nucleotides outside the gene matches: 10. CDR1 and CDR2 (germline): DFQATT, SNEGSKA (reference sequence). This CDR3 has 16 residues. CDR3 residues: CSASLTGDYSNQPQHF. CDR3 DNA: TGCAGTGCTTCCCTAACAGGGGATTATAGCAATCAGCCCCAGCATTTT.

This clonotype was found once. The chain carries TRBV20-1 and TRBJ2-5, with D unresolved. The CDR3 covers 12 residues. Trimming pared 1 base from V and 9 bases from J, leaving 12 bases between. CDR1 and CDR2 from the germline V gene are DFQATT and SNEGSKA (reference sequence). The DNA for the CDR3 is TGCAGTGCTAGAGGGCCTCAAGGGTCCCAGTACTTC. This translates into CSARGPQGSQYF.

The V and J genes are TRBV30 and TRBJ1-1; D is possibly TRBD1 (5 bases). V lost 3 bases and J lost 4, with 15 bases in between. The CDR3 sequence is 14 residues long. The germline V gene encodes CDR1 GTSNPN and CDR2 SVGIG (reference sequence). CDR3 bases: TGTGCCTGGAGGGGGGACCCGAGAGGCACTGAAGCTTTCTTT. Residues: CAWRGDPRGTEAFF.

The chain carries TRBV29-1 and TRBJ2-7; 10 bases line up with TRBD2. The CDR3 extends over 14 amino acids. Germline values: CDR1 SQVTM, CDR2 ANQGSEA. The V and J ends lost 4 bases and 3 bases, in that order; junction bases with no gene match: 6. The CDR3 is CSVVVGLANYEQYF. The CDR3 coding sequence is TGCAGCGTTGTCGTGGGACTAGCGAACTACGAGCAGTACTTC.

The chain has TRBV15 and TRBJ1-1, with no clear D. The CDR3 sequence is 16 residues long. V shed 1 base and J shed 6 bases, with 18 bases lying between them. Per germline, CDR1 LNHNV and CDR2 YYDKDF (reference sequence). CDR3 protein: CATSRGLTPGEAEAFF. The CDR3 region has the DNA TGTGCCACCAGCAGAGGGTTGACTCCCGGCGAGGCTGAAGCTTTCTTT.

The chain combines TRBV20-1 with TRBJ2-7; unclear D gene. Germline assignment: CDR1 DFQATT and CDR2 SNEGSKA (reference sequence). Trimming stripped 2 bases from V and 4 bases from J, with 3 bases between. This CDR3 is built from 10 residues. The CDR3 here is CSARHYEQYV. Here the CDR3 DNA reads TGCAGTGCTAGACATTACGAGCAGTACGTC.

The chain joins TRBV3-1 to TRBJ2-5; D is undetermined. CDR3 size: 14 residues. The V gene lost 0 bases and the J gene lost 5 bases, with 10 bases spanning the gap. Germline CDR1 reads LGHDT; CDR2 reads YNNKEL (reference sequence). The CDR3 sequence is CASSQDPAAETQYF. The CDR3 region has the DNA TGTGCCAGCAGCCAAGACCCAGCCGCGGAGACCCAGTACTTC.

The V and J genes are TRBV3-1 and TRBJ1-4; D perhaps matches TRBD1 (5 bases). Germline assignment: CDR1 LGHDT and CDR2 YNNKEL (reference sequence). The CDR3 sequence is 13 residues long. The germline V and J ends were trimmed by 5 bases and 4 bases, with 8 bases remaining between them. Here the CDR3 reads CASSFGGNEKLFF. CDR3 coding DNA: TGTGCCAGCAGCTTCGGGGGTAATGAAAAACTGTTTTTT.

The rearrangement joins TRBV10-3 to TRBJ2-3, with D perhaps TRBD2 (7 bases). Germline CDR1 reads ENHRY; CDR2 reads SYGVKD. The CDR3 has 19 residues. Trimming stripped 3 bases from V and 0 bases from J, with 22 bases between. The CDR3 region has the DNA TGTGCCATCAGTGACCCCCTCGGCGGGGGCGGGTCTAGCACAGATACGCAGTATTTT. It encodes CAISDPLGGGGSSTDTQYF.

The chain has TRBV20-1 and TRBJ1-2; TRBD1 aligns across 8 bases. The CDR3 covers 14 residues. The V segment lost 0 bases and the J segment 4 bases; nucleotides outside the gene matches: 4. Germline CDR1 and CDR2: DFQATT and SNEGSKA (reference sequence). The chain's CDR3 is CSARDIDRGYGYTF. For the CDR3, the DNA is TGCAGTGCTAGAGATATAGACAGGGGCTATGGCTACACCTTC.

The chain has TRBV10-2 and TRBJ2-3; 12 nucleotides agree with TRBD2. Germline V gives CDR1 WSHSY, CDR2 SAAADI. This CDR3 comprises 17 residues. With V trimmed by 8 bases and J by 3 bases, 12 bases remained unmatched. The CDR3 DNA follows: TGCGCCAGCGTGGGTCTAGCGGGGGGGCCGGGGACAGATACGCAGTATTTT. Translated: CASVGLAGGPGTDTQYF.

This sequence joins TRBV3-1 and TRBJ2-1; D ambiguous. Germline CDR1 is LGHDT and CDR2 is YNNKEL (reference sequence). Trimming left V 1 base short and J 10 bases short, with 17 bases between. CDR3 length: 15 residues. The CDR3 DNA is TGTGCCAGCAGCCAAGGACATCAAACCACACAGGAGCAGTTCTTC. Protein: CASSQGHQTTQEQFF.

The chain has TRBV7-9 and TRBJ2-1; perhaps TRBD2 as D (6 bases). Germline lookup yields CDR1 SEHNR and CDR2 FQNEAQ (reference sequence). The ends were cut back, 5 bases at V and 2 bases at J, with 16 bases in the middle. The CDR3 covers 16 residues. The CDR3 coding sequence is TGTGCCAGCAGCAGAGACGGGGGACGAACCTACAATGAGCAGTTCTTC. Protein: CASSRDGGRTYNEQFF. The variable domain in full, with the rest retrieved from reference TRBV7-9 and TRBJ2-1, is DTGVSQNPRHKITKRGQNVTFRCDPISEHNRLYWYRQTLGQGPEFLTYFQNEAQLEKSRLLSDRFSAERPKGSFSTLEIQRTEQGDSAMYLCASSRDGGRTYNEQFFGPGTRLTVL.

The rearrangement links TRBV7-2 to TRBJ1-3, with a weak D call TRBD1 (5 bases). V lost 3 bases and J lost 8, with 11 bases in between. The CDR3 consists of 13 residues. The germline V gene encodes CDR1 SGHTA and CDR2 FQGNSA. The CDR3 nucleotides are TGTGCCAGCAGCTTGCAGGCAGGGTACACCATATATTTT. Amino acid sequence: CASSLQAGYTIYF.

The chain combines TRBV29-1 with TRBJ2-7, with D hard to call. CDR3 length equals 12 residues. Germline CDR1 is SQVTM and CDR2 is ANQGSEA. Trimming took 6 bases from V and 3 from J, leaving 12 bases between them. The CDR3 DNA follows: TGCAGCGTCGCAGGCGCCCTCTACGAGCAGTACTTC. Protein sequence: CSVAGALYEQYF.

This chain links TRBV20-1 with TRBJ2-5; TRBD2 aligns across 13 bases. The CDR3 is made up of 14 amino acids. Germline V gene sequence: CDR1 DFQATT, CDR2 SNEGSKA (reference sequence). V was pared by 5 bases and J by 1 base, with 1 base of the junction left unmatched. The CDR3 DNA sequence: TGCAGTGCTCGGACTAGCGGGGGCCAAGAGACCCAGTACTTC. This codes for CSARTSGGQETQYF.

This rearrangement joins TRBV27 to TRBJ2-6; D is unclear. The CDR3 extends over 14 amino acids. V lost 8 bases to trimming and J lost 2 bases, with 10 bases between them. The germline V gene has CDR1 MNHEY and CDR2 SMNVEV (reference sequence). The DNA for the CDR3 is TGTGCCAGCGCATCACCCCCTGGGGCCAACGTCCTGACTTTC. This gives the protein CASASPPGANVLTF.

The chain uses TRBV2 and TRBJ2-1, with 14 bases fitting TRBD2. CDR3 size: 17 residues. The V gene's germline CDR1 is SNHLY and CDR2 FYNNEI. V shed 6 bases, J shed 7 bases, and the junction held 11 bases outside the gene matches. For the CDR3, the DNA is TGTGCCAGCAGGAAACTGATTGGGACTAGCGGGGGAAATGAGCAGTTCTTC. The encoded protein is CASRKLIGTSGGNEQFF.

This clonotype appeared once. The V gene is TRBV20-1, the J gene TRBJ1-4; the D is unclear. Per the germline V gene, CDR1 is DFQATT and CDR2 is SNEGSKA (reference sequence). The germline V and J ends were trimmed by 0 bases and 4 bases, with 9 bases remaining between them. This CDR3 contains 14 residues. CDR3 in amino acids: CSAREGSSNEKLFF. CDR3 DNA sequence: TGCAGTGCTAGAGAAGGCAGCAGTAATGAAAAACTGTTTTTT.

This rearrangement joins TRBV29-1 to TRBJ2-1; TRBD2 matches at 11 bases. The CDR3 sequence is 14 residues long. Germline V CDR1 and CDR2: SQVTM, ANQGSEA. V was clipped by 7 bases and J by 5 bases; unmatched bases: 7. The CDR3 protein is CSAATSGTHNEQFF. DNA of the CDR3: TGCAGCGCCGCGACTAGCGGGACCCACAATGAGCAGTTCTTC.

The chain employs TRBV11-2 and TRBJ2-7; the D is unclear. There are 15 residues in the CDR3. The germline V gene has CDR1 SGHAT and CDR2 FQNNGV. V dropped 4 bases and J dropped 5 bases, with 18 bases sitting between them. CDR3 sequence: CASSSQGLDVHEQYV. CDR3 coding DNA: TGTGCCAGCAGCTCCCAAGGCCTAGATGTCCACGAGCAGTACGTC.

This chain joins TRBV20-1 and TRBJ2-5; TRBD1 agrees at 8 bases. This CDR3 comprises 14 residues. CDR1 is DFQATT, CDR2 SNEGSKA, per germline (reference sequence). The trim removed 3 bases at V and 2 bases at J, leaving 5 bases unmatched. The CDR3 loop is CSASPTGDQETQYF. The CDR3 region has the DNA TGCAGTGCTAGCCCGACAGGGGATCAAGAGACCCAGTACTTC.

V and J are TRBV11-2 and TRBJ1-5; a possible D gene is TRBD1 (5 bases). Germline V gives CDR1 SGHAT, CDR2 FQNNGV. Trimming left V 0 bases short and J 2 bases short, with 8 bases between. The CDR3 sequence is 15 residues long. CDR3 amino acids: CASSLEAGGNQPQHF. Here the CDR3 DNA reads TGTGCCAGCAGCTTAGAGGCGGGGGGCAATCAGCCCCAGCATTTT.

Of note for this clonotype: At one of its ends the junction is not consistent with the germline gene, which may arise from a read error. V is TRBV2 and J is TRBJ1-5; 12 positions agree with TRBD1. Germline lookup yields CDR1 SNHLY and CDR2 FYNNEI. The CDR3 is 17 amino acids. The CDR3 nucleotides read TGTGCCAGCTCTCCGGGACAGGGGGCGCAAAGCACTCAGCCCCAGCATTTT. Its translation: CASSPGQGAQSTQPQHF.

This chain joins TRBV4-2 and TRBJ2-3; D uncertain. From germline, CDR1 is LGHNA and CDR2 YNFKEQ. Trimming took off 0 bases at V and 6 bases at J, with 10 bases between the two ends. CDR3 length equals 14 residues. DNA of the CDR3: TGTGCCAGCAGCCAAGATGTTCGGGTGGATACGCAGTATTTT. This encodes CASSQDVRVDTQYF.